This T cell receptor (beta chain) was sequenced for a study of blood T cell repertoires in COVID-19. Clones were read by immunoSEQ multiplex PCR, and TCRdb kept only the in-frame ones, dropping some. The table lists roughly 79,000 clones, 80% to 90% of them singletons. Trimming cost V 7 bases and J 4 bases; bases outside gene matches: 9. From germline, CDR1 is MNHEY and CDR2 SMNVEV (reference sequence). This CDR3 comprises 14 residues. The specimen was peripheral blood. The sequence derives from a woman aged 45-59 years with acute or convalescent COVID-19. V gene TRBV27 combines with J gene TRBJ1-2; 7 nucleotides agree with TRBD1. CDR3 nucleotide sequence: TGTGCCAGCACCCCGGTAGGGGGCGCCTATGGCTACACCTTC. It encodes CASTPVGGAYGYTF.